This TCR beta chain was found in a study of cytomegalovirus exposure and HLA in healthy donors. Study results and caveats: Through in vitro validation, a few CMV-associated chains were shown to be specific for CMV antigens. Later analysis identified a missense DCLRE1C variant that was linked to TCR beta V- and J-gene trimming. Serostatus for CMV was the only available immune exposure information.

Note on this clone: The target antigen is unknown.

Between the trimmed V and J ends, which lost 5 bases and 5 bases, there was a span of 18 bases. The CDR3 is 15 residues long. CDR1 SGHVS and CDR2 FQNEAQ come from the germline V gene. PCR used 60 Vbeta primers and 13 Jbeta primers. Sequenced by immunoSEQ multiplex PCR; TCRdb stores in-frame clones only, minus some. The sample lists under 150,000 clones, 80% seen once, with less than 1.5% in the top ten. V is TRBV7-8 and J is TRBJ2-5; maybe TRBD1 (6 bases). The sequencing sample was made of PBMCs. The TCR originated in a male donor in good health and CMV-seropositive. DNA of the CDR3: TGTGCCAGCAGCCCCTACAGGGTAATGAGGGAGACCCAGTACTTC. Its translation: CASSPYRVMRETQYF.